Listed here are 16 T cell receptor beta chains from one sample, sequenced in a study of graft-versus-host responses after intestinal transplantation. Assay used: immunoSEQ multiplex PCR; TCRdb lists only in-frame clones, some missing. Of 15,000 to 20,000 clones in the sample, around two fifths were seen once. Co-plating was performed using around 200,000 CFSE-labeled responder cells and around 200,000 irradiated, violet-dye-labeled stimulator cells. The source material was alloreactive CD8+ T cells from a mixed lymphocyte reaction culture, sampled before intestinal transplant. The subset: CFSE-low proliferating T cells sorted from approximately 6-day pre-transplant mixed lymphocyte reaction (GvH or HvG direction). The receptors were sampled from a human patient who received an intestinal transplant.

The chain couples TRBV29-1 to TRBJ2-7; 7 positions match TRBD1. Per germline, CDR1 SQVTM and CDR2 ANQGSEA. V trimming: 4 bases; J trimming: 3 bases; junction bases outside the gene matches: 0. The length of the CDR3 is 11 residues. The chain's CDR3 is CSVGTGYEQYF. As DNA, the CDR3 is TGCAGCGTTGGGACAGGCTACGAGCAGTACTTC.

This chain connects TRBV29-1 to TRBJ1-1; D not certain. Germline V CDR1 and CDR2: SQVTM, ANQGSEA. The V end lost 4 bases, the J end lost 1 base, and 4 bases lay between the germline ends. This CDR3 contains 11 residues. CDR3 nucleotides: TGCAGCGTTGCAGAGAACACTGAAGCTTTCTTT. It yields the protein CSVAENTEAFF.

There are a few counts of this clone. The V gene is TRBV5-8, the J gene TRBJ2-1, with 11 bases lining up with TRBD2. Germline loops: CDR1 SGHTS, CDR2 YDEGEE. This CDR3 is built from 15 residues. With 3 bases clipped from V and 5 bases from J, the junction kept 4 bases outside the gene matches. For the CDR3, the DNA is TGTGCCAGCAGCTGGGGGACTAGCGGAGACAATGAGCAGTTCTTC. Its translation is CASSWGTSGDNEQFF.

This clone was seen a handful of times. This chain links TRBV28 with TRBJ1-1; D remains unclear. CDR1 and CDR2 from the germline V gene are MDHEN and SYDVKM. The CDR3 is made up of 15 amino acids. The germline V and J ends were trimmed by 8 bases and 1 base, with 17 bases remaining between them. CDR3 residues: CASRSPLTENTEAFF. CDR3 nucleotide sequence: TGTGCCAGCCGAAGCCCCCTGACGGAGAACACTGAAGCTTTCTTT.

This clone has a handful of counts. The genes are TRBV11-2 and TRBJ2-3; 11 bases line up with TRBD2. Per the germline V gene, CDR1 is SGHAT and CDR2 is FQNNGV. V gave up 1 base and J gave up 1 base; unmatched junction bases: 4. This CDR3 spans 17 amino acids. In nucleotides, the CDR3 is TGTGCCAGCAGCTTAGTTGTTAGCGGGAGGGGCACAGATACGCAGTATTTT. This translates into CASSLVVSGRGTDTQYF.

The rearrangement joins TRBV30 to TRBJ1-2, with 7 bases identical to TRBD1. The length of the CDR3 is 11 residues. V trimming: 6 bases; J trimming: 6 bases; junction bases outside the gene matches: 4. Germline assignment: CDR1 GTSNPN and CDR2 SVGIG (reference sequence). CDR3 amino acids: CACRQGHGYTF. The CDR3 DNA follows: TGTGCCTGTCGACAGGGCCATGGCTACACCTTC. Using reference TRBV30 and TRBJ1-2 for the parts outside the CDR3, the full variable domain is SQTIHQWPATLVQPVGSPLSLECTVEGTSNPNLYWYRQAAGRGLQLLFYSVGIGQISSEVPQNLSASRPQDRQFILSSKKLLLSDSGFYLCACRQGHGYTFGSGTRLTVV.

This rearrangement joins TRBV6-4 to TRBJ2-7; D is possibly TRBD2 (5 bases). CDR3 length: 15 amino acids. V was clipped by 4 bases and J by 3 bases, with 16 bases between them. Germline lookup yields CDR1 MRHNA and CDR2 SNTAGT. As DNA, the CDR3 is TGTGCCAGCAGTGGAAGGAAGCGGTTAAACTACGAGCAGTACTTC. Its translation is CASSGRKRLNYEQYF.

Comment on this clone: This sample also contains other DNA sequences that code for the same CDR3. This rearrangement joins TRBV9 to TRBJ2-1, with D tentatively TRBD2 (6 bases). Between the trimmed V and J ends, which lost 4 bases and 8 bases, there was a span of 19 bases. CDR1 and CDR2 (germline): SGDLS, YYNGEE. The CDR3 loop spans 15 amino acids. CDR3 coding DNA: TGTGCCAGCAGCTCCCAACTAGCTTCTTTGGATGAGCAGTTCTTC. This gives the protein CASSSQLASLDEQFF.

V usage is TRBV5-5 and J usage is TRBJ2-6, with 9 bases lining up with TRBD1. The trim removed 5 bases at V and 5 bases at J, leaving 11 bases unmatched. The CDR3 is 17 amino acids. CDR1 is SGHKS and CDR2 is YYEKEE in the germline V gene (reference sequence). The DNA of the CDR3 is TGTGCCAGCAGGGCCGGGACAGGGCATTTCTGGGCCAACGTCCTGACTTTC. Translation: CASRAGTGHFWANVLTF.

Only a few counts were recorded for this clone. This chain connects TRBV28 to TRBJ2-7, with 7 bases matching TRBD2. The V segment lost 6 bases and the J segment 0 bases; nucleotides outside the gene matches: 11. The CDR3 covers 16 residues. Germline values: CDR1 MDHEN, CDR2 SYDVKM. DNA of the CDR3: TGTGCCAGCAGGGGGAGGGGACTCTACCGCTCCTACGAGCAGTACTTC. Translated: CASRGRGLYRSYEQYF.

This clone was counted between two and nine times. This rearrangement joins TRBV7-9 to TRBJ1-1; the D gene is possibly TRBD1 (6 bases). Germline assignment: CDR1 SEHNR and CDR2 FQNEAQ (reference sequence). V lost 2 bases and J 8 bases, leaving 12 bases between the germline ends. This CDR3 is built from 13 residues. The CDR3 sequence: CASSLKQGREAFF. CDR3 coding DNA: TGTGCCAGCAGCTTAAAACAGGGAAGGGAAGCTTTCTTT.

The CDR3 sequence: CASGTGTYTEAFF. DNA for the CDR3: TGTGCCAGCGGGACAGGAACGTACACTGAAGCTTTCTTT. J is TRBJ1-1 and V is TRBV6-1; 8 nucleotides agree with TRBD1. The CDR3 is 13 amino acids. After removal of 8 bases from V and 3 bases from J, the junction contained 5 bases not matched to a gene. CDR1 and CDR2 (germline): MNHNS, SASEGT.

This clone turned up a few times. The V call is TRBV2, the J call TRBJ1-2; 8 nucleotides agree with TRBD1. The CDR3 has 14 amino acids. Looked up from germline, CDR1 is SNHLY and CDR2 is FYNNEI. V trimming: 2 bases; J trimming: 11 bases; junction bases outside the gene matches: 10. DNA for the CDR3: TGTGCCAGCAGTGAACCTCGGGACAGGCACCTATACACCTTC. This gives the protein CASSEPRDRHLYTF.

In its sample, this clone was seen a few times. The rearrangement joins TRBV27 to TRBJ2-1; TRBD2 aligns across 9 bases. The CDR3 contains 16 residues. Trimming took 6 bases from V and 0 from J; bases not matched to a gene: 6. The germline CDR1 and CDR2 sequences are MNHEY and SMNVEV (reference sequence). The CDR3 DNA reads TGTGCCAGCAGCGTCGGCGGGAGGGTCTCCTACAATGAGCAGTTCTTC. It encodes CASSVGGRVSYNEQFF.

The chain employs TRBV7-9 and TRBJ2-1, with 8 bases fitting TRBD1. Trimming took 1 base from V and 4 from J; bases not matched to a gene: 6. Germline V gene lookup returns CDR1 SEHNR and CDR2 FQNEAQ (reference sequence). CDR3 length: 16 amino acids. The DNA for the CDR3 is TGTGCCAGCAGCTTAGGCCCCGGGACAGGATACAATGAGCAGTTCTTC. It codes for CASSLGPGTGYNEQFF.

The rearrangement links TRBV7-3 to TRBJ2-7; D possibly corresponds to TRBD1 (5 bases). There are 12 residues in the CDR3. The germline CDR1 and CDR2 sequences are SGHTA and FQGTGA. The V gene lost 5 bases and the J gene lost 3 bases, with 8 bases spanning the gap. This CDR3 is CASSLTGYEQYF. In DNA form, the CDR3 reads TGTGCCAGCAGCCTTACAGGCTACGAGCAGTACTTC.